A single sample is the source of the 7 T cell receptor beta chains below, sequenced in a study of T cells in Graves' hyperthyroidism and ophthalmopathy. The TCR beta CDR3 regions underwent amplification using RNA transcripts as the source. The TCR CDR3 was amplified in a first-round RT-PCR using the HTBI primer set. Each CDR3 protein is one row after TCRdb ran MiXCR on the multiplex PCR reads. The sample has 300,000 to 500,000 distinct CDR3 sequences, about 14% seen once; the top ten hold around 27%. Sequencing was done on a sample of blood. The origin of the receptors is a man aged 50 or older with Graves' ophthalmopathy.

This clonotype was counted many times. V is TRBV4-1 and J is TRBJ2-1; D is perhaps TRBD1 or TRBD2 (5 bases each). The CDR3 covers 17 residues. With 3 bases removed from V and 6 bases from J, the gap between germline ends came to 21 bases. CDR1 and CDR2 from the germline V gene are MGHRA and YSYEKL. The CDR3 coding sequence is TGCGCCAGCAGCCAGGTAATGCCGGGGCAGGACATCAATGAGCAGTTCTTC. Residues: CASSQVMPGQDINEQFF.

Only a few counts were recorded for this clonotype. V gene TRBV15 combines with J gene TRBJ2-3; possible D gene TRBD2, 6 bases. The CDR3 has 19 residues. CDR1 LNHNV and CDR2 YYDKDF come from the germline V gene (reference sequence). The V end was cut by 5 bases, the J end by 0 bases, with 24 bases between. DNA of the CDR3: TGTGCCACCAGCGGTGATACTAGCACAACGCGTCACAGCACAGATACGCAGTATTTT. It translates to CATSGDTSTTRHSTDTQYF.

In its sample, this clonotype was seen many times. The chain joins TRBV7-8 to TRBJ2-1, with TRBD2 matching over 7 bases. V lost 3 bases, J lost 6 bases, and 8 bases stayed unmatched. The germline V gene encodes CDR1 SGHVS and CDR2 FQNEAQ. The length of the CDR3 is 15 residues. Here the CDR3 DNA reads TGTGCCAGCAGCTTCCGAGGCGGGAGAGTCAATGAGCAGTTCTTC. Residues: CASSFRGGRVNEQFF.

This clonotype occurred many times. This chain uses TRBV27 with TRBJ2-7; maybe TRBD2 (5 bases). The CDR3 extends over 15 amino acids. Trimming took 5 bases from V and 3 from J, leaving 17 bases between them. CDR1 MNHEY and CDR2 SMNVEV come from the germline V gene (reference sequence). The CDR3 sequence: CASSDTGPGLYEQYF. CDR3 nucleotide sequence: TGTGCCAGCAGTGACACCGGGCCAGGACTCTACGAGCAGTACTTC.

The table lists this clonotype with a few counts. Being one base from a much bigger clone, this may be a read error. V is TRBV29-1 and J is TRBJ2-7; 8 bases align to TRBD1. J was trimmed by 8 bases and V by 4 bases; bases with no gene match: 10. CDR3 length: 13 amino acids. Looked up from germline, CDR1 is SQVTM and CDR2 is ANQGSEA. The CDR3 region has the DNA TGCAGCGTTGGACAGGGGTTATCTACGAAGCAGTACTTC. Translating gives CSVGQGLSTKQYF.

The rearrangement uses TRBV10-2 and TRBJ2-3; 8 bases fit TRBD2. The V gene's germline CDR1 is WSHSY and CDR2 SAAADI. With 7 bases clipped from V and 0 bases from J, the junction kept 6 bases outside the gene matches. The CDR3 consists of 15 residues. The CDR3 loop reads CASNIAGPSTDTQYF. CDR3 DNA: TGCGCCAGCAATATAGCGGGACCGAGCACAGATACGCAGTATTTT.

A few counts support this clonotype. The chain joins TRBV7-9 to TRBJ2-1, with a tentative D call TRBD2 (6 bases). The CDR3 covers 16 residues. V dropped 5 bases and J dropped 2 bases, with 16 bases sitting between them. The germline CDR1 and CDR2 sequences are SEHNR and FQNEAQ (reference sequence). The CDR3 region is CASSRGGTDTYNEQFF. The DNA of the CDR3 is TGTGCCAGCAGCCGTGGGGGGACCGACACCTACAATGAGCAGTTCTTC. The complete variable domain, with remaining parts taken from reference TRBV7-9 and TRBJ2-1, reads DTGVSQNPRHKITKRGQNVTFRCDPISEHNRLYWYRQTLGQGPEFLTYFQNEAQLEKSRLLSDRFSAERPKGSFSTLEIQRTEQGDSAMYLCASSRGGTDTYNEQFFGPGTRLTVL.